This entry features one T cell receptor beta chain sequence. This CDR3 has 15 residues. The V and J ends lost 1 base and 5 bases, in that order; junction bases with no gene match: 2. The germline CDR1 and CDR2 sequences are SGHAT and FQNNGV. These data originate in a study of early T cells in non-severe SARS-CoV-2 infection. TCRdb re-called the 5' RACE reads with MiXCR, one entry per CDR3 protein. The table includes approximately 40,000 distinct CDR3 sequences, roughly a tenth detected once. This chain connects TRBV11-2 to TRBJ2-3, with 11 bases matching TRBD2. The material sequenced was whole blood. The clonotype was recovered from an adult who was a healthcare worker with PCR-confirmed SARS-CoV-2 infection or an uninfected control (not recorded which). This chain's CDR3 is CASSLVLAGGDTQYF. CDR3 nucleotide sequence: TGTGCCAGCAGCTTAGTCCTAGCGGGGGGAGATACGCAGTATTTT.